This T cell receptor (beta chain) was sequenced during a study of control samples from healthy donors and cancer patients. CDR3 length equals 14 residues. J lost 8 bases, V lost 3 bases, and 6 bases had no gene match. Germline CDR1 is LNHDA and CDR2 is SQIVND (reference sequence). The data were produced by immunoSEQ multiplex PCR, yet TCRdb's version contains in-frame clones alone and is incomplete. Of approximately 190,000 clones detected, around 90% appear once; the ten largest clones hold over 1.5%. This sequence was found in a young man in good health. This chain links TRBV19 with TRBJ2-2, with 7 bases identical to TRBD1. What was sequenced was blood. This CDR3 is CASSIDRVQGELFF. The CDR3 DNA reads TGTGCCAGTAGTATTGACAGGGTGCAAGGGGAGCTGTTTTTT.